Given below is one TCR beta chain in context. The CDR3 is 12 amino acids. In germline, CDR1 is LNHDA, CDR2 SQIVND (reference sequence). V dropped 6 bases and J dropped 3; count of bases not matched to a gene: 1. Per the study methods: Amplifying reference gene primers gave estimates of nucleated cell counts. Produced via immunoSEQ multiplex PCR; TCRdb's table is partial and in-frame only. That table furnishes V, J and clone size, whereas the DNA furnished D and trimming. The table shows around 340,000 clones, with more than 70% occurring only once. This entry belongs to a study of blood T cell repertoires in COVID-19. About the research overall: COVID-19 samples from acute and convalescent phases originated in the United States, Italy and Spain.

Patients of the Seattle cohort, enrolled during active infection, were followed longitudinally. The chain joins TRBV19 to TRBJ1-2; 7 positions agree with TRBD1. This sequence was found in an older woman with COVID-19, enrolled during active disease. The sample taken for sequencing was peripheral blood. The CDR3 spells CASSDRDYGYTF. DNA for the CDR3: TGTGCCAGTAGCGACAGGGACTATGGCTACACCTTC.